Below, 26 T cell receptor beta chains from the same sample are listed, as sequenced in a study of cytomegalovirus exposure and HLA in healthy donors. It was with 60 Vbeta and 13 Jbeta primers that the PCR ran. Produced via immunoSEQ multiplex PCR; TCRdb's table is partial and in-frame only. The sample yields about 110,000 clones, approximately 70% seen once. Sequenced input: PBMCs. The receptor source for this set is a middle-aged man in good health and CMV-seronegative.

In its sample, this clone was seen once. The genes are TRBV11-2 and TRBJ1-1; no clear D. CDR1 and CDR2 from the germline V gene are SGHAT and FQNNGV. V lost 5 bases, J lost 6 bases, and 25 bases lay in between. The CDR3 is 17 amino acids. The CDR3 coding sequence is TGTGCCAGCAGCCTACCGGGTTTCACCACCCAATTGGCTGAAGCTTTCTTT. Translating gives CASSLPGFTTQLAEAFF.

V gene TRBV29-1 combines with J gene TRBJ1-6, with 7 bases that match TRBD1. Per germline, CDR1 SQVTM and CDR2 ANQGSEA. The V segment lost 7 bases and the J segment 10 bases; nucleotides outside the gene matches: 10. CDR3 length: 13 residues. CDR3 coding DNA: TGCAGCGCCGCGGAGGACAGGATATCACCCCTCCACTTT. This encodes CSAAEDRISPLHF.

V usage is TRBV29-1 and J usage is TRBJ2-5; 9 bases fit TRBD1. The junction had 7 bases not matched to a gene; V was cut back by 5 bases and J by 9 bases. CDR3 length: 12 residues. Germline CDR1 is SQVTM and CDR2 is ANQGSEA. DNA of the CDR3: TGCAGCGTTACCCGGGACAGGGAAGCCCAGTACTTC. It is translated as CSVTRDREAQYF.

The J gene is TRBJ2-2, the V gene TRBV4-1, with 10 bases matching TRBD1. The CDR3 totals 16 residues. The V segment lost 5 bases and the J segment 3 bases; nucleotides outside the gene matches: 6. Per the germline V gene, CDR1 is MGHRA and CDR2 is YSYEKL. The CDR3 DNA reads TGCGCCAGCAGCGAGACAGGGGGCTTGGACACCGGGGAGCTGTTTTTT. Encoded protein: CASSETGGLDTGELFF.

This chain links TRBV18 with TRBJ1-1; D gene unclear. The CDR3 has 13 residues. The germline V gene encodes CDR1 KGHSH and CDR2 LQKENI. The V end lost 3 bases, the J end lost 5 bases, and 10 bases lay between the germline ends. CDR3 residues: CASSPLEGTEAFF. For the CDR3, the DNA is TGTGCCAGCTCACCTCTTGAGGGAACTGAAGCTTTCTTT.

This clone has just a few counts. This sequence joins TRBV4-1 and TRBJ1-2; 7 bases align to TRBD1. Germline loops: CDR1 MGHRA, CDR2 YSYEKL. The length of the CDR3 is 13 residues. After removal of 1 base from V and 6 bases from J, the junction contained 2 bases not matched to a gene. The CDR3 DNA sequence: TGCGCCAGCAGCCAAGGACAGGGAGATGGCTACACCTTC. Protein: CASSQGQGDGYTF.

The chain uses TRBV5-1 and TRBJ1-5; TRBD1 agrees at 7 bases. The CDR3 consists of 19 residues. The V and J ends lost 2 bases and 2 bases, in that order; junction bases with no gene match: 16. The germline gives CDR1 SGHRS, CDR2 YFSETQ. CDR3 coding DNA: TGCGCCAGCAGCTTTCCGACAGGGAGAGGGGTAGAGGGCAATCAGCCCCAGCATTTT. This encodes CASSFPTGRGVEGNQPQHF.

This sequence joins TRBV7-6 and TRBJ1-1, with no clear D. V shed 3 bases and J shed 5 bases, with 13 bases lying between them. Germline assignment: CDR1 SGHVS and CDR2 FNYEAQ. CDR3 length: 14 residues. The CDR3: CASSFLLEGTEAFF. CDR3 nucleotide sequence: TGTGCCAGCAGCTTCCTTTTAGAGGGAACTGAAGCTTTCTTT. Combining the CDR3 with reference TRBV7-6 and TRBJ1-1 gives the whole variable domain GAGVSQSPRYKVTKRGQDVALRCDPISGHVSLYWYRQALGQGPEFLTYFNYEAQQDKSGLPNDRFSAERPEGSISTLTIQRTEQRDSAMYRCASSFLLEGTEAFFGQGTRLTVV.

The chain's CDR3 is CASSVAGTGGAYEQYF. DNA of the CDR3: TGTGCCAGCAGCGTTGCCGGGACAGGGGGCGCGTACGAGCAGTACTTC. This rearrangement joins TRBV7-9 to TRBJ2-7; TRBD1 aligns across 12 bases. The length of the CDR3 is 16 residues. Germline-derived CDR1 and CDR2 are SEHNR and FQNEAQ (reference sequence). V gave up 5 bases and J gave up 4 bases; unmatched junction bases: 9.

The gene calls are TRBV7-3 and TRBJ2-1, with a tentative D call TRBD2 (6 bases). Trimming took off 5 bases at V and 6 bases at J, with 23 bases between the two ends. The CDR3 length is 17 residues. CDR1 is SGHTA and CDR2 is FQGTGA in the germline V gene. The CDR3 region has the DNA TGTGCCAGCAGCCTTAACTCTCGGGACTGGCGAACCAATGAGCAGTTCTTC. Its translation is CASSLNSRDWRTNEQFF.

This chain links TRBV5-4 with TRBJ1-6; D might be TRBD1 (5 bases). Trimming removed 0 bases at V and 0 bases at J, with 16 bases between. The CDR3 sequence is 19 residues long. Looked up from germline, CDR1 is SGHNT and CDR2 is YYREEE (reference sequence). The CDR3 DNA reads TGTGCCAGCAGCTTGGGCGGGGCCCCTGGTAGCTCCTATAATTCACCCCTCCACTTT. As protein: CASSLGGAPGSSYNSPLHF. The variable domain in full, completed from reference TRBV5-4 and TRBJ1-6, reads ETGVTQSPTHLIKTRGQQVTLRCSSQSGHNTVSWYQQALGQGPQFIFQYYREEENGRGNFPPRFSGLQFPNYSSELNVNALELDDSALYLCASSLGGAPGSSYNSPLHFGNGTRLTVT.

This sequence joins TRBV29-1 and TRBJ2-5, with a tentative D call TRBD1 (6 bases). Looked up from germline, CDR1 is SQVTM and CDR2 is ANQGSEA. V was pared by 7 bases and J by 5 bases, with 17 bases between. The length of the CDR3 is 13 residues. The CDR3 loop is CSARDTPGETQYF. Written as DNA, the CDR3 is TGCAGCGCCCGGGACACCCCGGGGGAGACCCAGTACTTC. Supplemented by reference TRBV29-1 and TRBJ2-5, the full variable domain reads SAVISQKPSRDICQRGTSLTIQCQVDSQVTMMFWYRQQPGQSLTLIATANQGSEATYESGFVIDKFPISRPNLTFSTLTVSNMSPEDSSIYLCSARDTPGETQYFGPGTRLLVL.

In this sample, this clone turned up once. The CDR3 DNA follows: TGCGCCAGCAGGAGACGGACGGACTCCAACCAAGAGACCCAGTACTTC. It specifies CASRRRTDSNQETQYF. The chain uses TRBV4-1 and TRBJ2-5; maybe TRBD2 (5 bases). Trimming pared 6 bases from V and 0 bases from J, leaving 17 bases between. The CDR3 length is 16 residues. CDR1 MGHRA and CDR2 YSYEKL come from the germline V gene.

This clone has a handful of counts. V gene TRBV9 combines with J gene TRBJ2-5, with D possibly TRBD2 on 6 matching bases. Germline lookup yields CDR1 SGDLS and CDR2 YYNGEE. CDR3 length: 13 residues. With 4 bases removed from V and 6 bases from J, the gap between germline ends came to 13 bases. CDR3 DNA: TGTGCCAGCAGCTCCTATAGCGGACAGACCCAGTACTTC. Translated, it gives CASSSYSGQTQYF.

In DNA form, the CDR3 reads TGTGCCAGTAGTAAAGGGTCCGTCGGGGGAGGAGAGACCCAGTACTTC. This sequence encodes CASSKGSVGGGETQYF. The chain employs TRBV19 and TRBJ2-5; possible D gene TRBD2, 6 bases. CDR1 LNHDA and CDR2 SQIVND come from the germline V gene (reference sequence). Trimming stripped 4 bases from V and 4 bases from J, with 19 bases between. The CDR3 extends over 16 amino acids.

This clone was counted a few times. The rearrangement links TRBV18 to TRBJ2-7; no reliable D call. The CDR3 totals 16 residues. V was shortened by 2 bases and J by 0 bases, with 14 bases between the two germline ends. Germline V CDR1 and CDR2: KGHSH, LQKENI. Written as DNA, the CDR3 is TGTGCCAGCTCACCAGGTCTAACAGTATCCTCCTACGAGCAGTACTTC. Translating it yields CASSPGLTVSSYEQYF.

The V and J genes are TRBV5-1 and TRBJ2-7; possible D gene TRBD1, 6 bases. This CDR3 region has 15 residues. V dropped 3 bases and J dropped 4 bases, with 17 bases sitting between them. Germline CDR1 and CDR2: SGHRS and YFSETQ. CDR3 sequence (DNA): TGCGCCAGCAGCTCGTCCAGGGGCGCCCTATACGAGCAGTACTTC. Translated, it gives CASSSSRGALYEQYF. The complete variable domain, with remaining parts taken from reference TRBV5-1 and TRBJ2-7, reads KAGVTQTPRYLIKTRGQQVTLSCSPISGHRSVSWYQQTPGQGLQFLFEYFSETQRNKGNFPGRFSGRQFSNSRSEMNVSTLELGDSALYLCASSSSRGALYEQYFGPGTRLTVT.

On this clone: At one boundary the junction diverges from the germline segment, which might be a read error. This sample also contains other DNA sequences that code for the same CDR3. The rearrangement links TRBV29-1 to TRBJ2-7; 11 nucleotides line up with TRBD1. CDR1 SQVTM and CDR2 ANQGSEA come from the germline V gene. The CDR3 is 13 amino acids. The CDR3 region has the DNA TGCAGCGTCGAAGGGACAGGGGGCTACGAGCAGTACTTC. This sequence encodes CSVEGTGGYEQYF.

The count of this clone is one. This sequence joins TRBV29-1 and TRBJ1-1; 9 bases line up with TRBD1. Germline V gene data show CDR1 as SQVTM and CDR2 as ANQGSEA. The CDR3 is made up of 13 amino acids. The ends lost 5 bases at V and 3 bases at J; junction bases unmatched: 4. CDR3 protein: CSVRQGGHTEAFF. The CDR3 DNA sequence: TGCAGCGTTCGACAGGGGGGGCACACTGAAGCTTTCTTT. Drawing the rest from reference TRBV29-1 and TRBJ1-1, the complete variable domain is SAVISQKPSRDICQRGTSLTIQCQVDSQVTMMFWYRQQPGQSLTLIATANQGSEATYESGFVIDKFPISRPNLTFSTLTVSNMSPEDSSIYLCSVRQGGHTEAFFGQGTRLTVV.

This chain connects TRBV4-2 to TRBJ2-7, with D possibly being TRBD2 (6 bases). This CDR3 is 16 amino acids long. The V end lost 3 bases, the J end lost 0 bases, and 15 bases lay between the germline ends. Germline CDR1 reads LGHNA; CDR2 reads YNFKEQ. The CDR3 DNA sequence: TGTGCCAGCAGCCACACGGGACTCTCCTTCTCCTACGAGCAGTACTTC. It yields the protein CASSHTGLSFSYEQYF.

This chain links TRBV6-5 with TRBJ1-6; 9 nucleotides match TRBD1. This CDR3 region has 14 residues. V shed 6 bases, J shed 10 bases, and the junction held 7 bases outside the gene matches. The germline gives CDR1 MNHEY, CDR2 SVGAGI. Here the CDR3 reads CASSTGTGQSPLHF. The CDR3 region has the DNA TGTGCCAGCAGCACCGGGACAGGGCAATCACCCCTCCACTTT.

This sequence joins TRBV6-5 and TRBJ1-1; D call uncertain. V was trimmed by 6 bases and J by 6 bases, leaving 14 bases between them. Germline values: CDR1 MNHEY, CDR2 SVGAGI. This CDR3 has 13 amino acids. Here the CDR3 reads CASSETSGAEAFF. As DNA, the CDR3 is TGTGCCAGCAGCGAAACATCCGGGGCTGAAGCTTTCTTT.

The chain recombines TRBV5-1 with TRBJ1-1, with 8 positions matching TRBD1. J gave up 6 bases and V 0 bases, and 4 bases lay outside the gene matches. Germline-derived CDR1 and CDR2 are SGHRS and YFSETQ. The CDR3 covers 14 residues. The CDR3 here is CASSLGGQAAEAFF. The CDR3 nucleotides are TGCGCCAGCAGCTTGGGGGGACAGGCGGCTGAAGCTTTCTTT.

This chain uses TRBV7-2 with TRBJ2-1; the match to TRBD1 covers 9 bases. The CDR3 runs 17 residues. After removal of 5 bases from V and 2 bases from J, the junction contained 10 bases not matched to a gene. Per germline, CDR1 SGHTA and CDR2 FQGNSA. CDR3 in DNA: TGTGCCAGCAGCGCCTGGGAGGGGACAGGGACCTACAATGAGCAGTTCTTC. It translates to CASSAWEGTGTYNEQFF.

The V gene is TRBV6-5, the J gene TRBJ1-2; 11 nucleotides line up with TRBD1. The CDR3 has 14 amino acids. Germline CDR1 and CDR2: MNHEY and SVGAGI. The junction had 8 bases not matched to a gene; V was cut back by 7 bases and J by 7 bases. The CDR3 reads CASTSGDRGTGYTF. The CDR3 region has the DNA TGTGCCAGCACCTCTGGGGACAGGGGGACTGGCTACACCTTC.

Only a few counts were recorded for this clone. The chain employs TRBV21-1 and TRBJ2-2; the table's D call, TRBD2, was not checked against the DNA. TRBV21-1 is reported as a pseudogene. The CDR3 extends over 15 amino acids. The CDR3 DNA is TGTGCCAGCAGCAAAATGGAGCGACGAGGCGGGGAGCTGTTTTTT. Encoded protein: CASSKMERRGGELFF.